This T cell receptor beta chain was observed in a study of T-cell reconstitution after alpha-beta-depleted transplantation in children. General study points: It was newly produced T cells that mostly accounted for T-cell counts and diversity one year after transplant.

Unique molecular identifiers were used in preparing the TCRbeta library. TCRdb itself ran the PCR reads through MiXCR, one entry per CDR3 protein. Found here are 190,000 or so distinct CDR3 sequences, 5% to 7.5% of them singletons; the top ten hold 4.5%. This clonotype has at least ten counts. The antigen remains unidentified. The V gene lost 6 bases and the J gene lost 5 bases, with 14 bases spanning the gap. There are 13 residues in the CDR3. Germline values: CDR1 ENHRY, CDR2 SYGVKD. The chain joins TRBV10-3 to TRBJ2-7, with D perhaps TRBD2 (5 bases). The starting material was PBMCs, obtained before TCRalphabeta/CD19-depleted stem cell transplant. This sequence was found in a girl in the first two years of life with combined immunodeficiency, due to receive a stem cell transplant. CDR3: CAIRSGEPNEQYF. CDR3 bases: TGTGCCATCAGGAGCGGAGAGCCTAACGAGCAGTACTTC.